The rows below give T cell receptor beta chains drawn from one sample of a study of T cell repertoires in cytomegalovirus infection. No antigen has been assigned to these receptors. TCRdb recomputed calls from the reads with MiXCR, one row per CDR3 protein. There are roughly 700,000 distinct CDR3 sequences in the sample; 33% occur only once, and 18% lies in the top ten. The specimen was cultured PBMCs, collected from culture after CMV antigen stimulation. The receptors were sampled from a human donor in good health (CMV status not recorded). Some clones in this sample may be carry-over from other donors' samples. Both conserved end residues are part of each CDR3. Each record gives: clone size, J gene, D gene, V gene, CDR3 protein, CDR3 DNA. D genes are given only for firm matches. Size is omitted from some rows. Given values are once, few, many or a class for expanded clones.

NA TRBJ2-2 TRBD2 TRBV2 CASSLGLAGGLNTGELFF TGTGCCAGCAGCCTAGGACTAGCGGGGGGCCTAAACACCGGGGAGCTGTTTTTT
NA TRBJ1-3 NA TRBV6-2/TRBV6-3 CASSYYGILSGNTIYF TGTGCCAGCAGTTACTACGGGATCCTCTCTGGAAACACCATATATTTT
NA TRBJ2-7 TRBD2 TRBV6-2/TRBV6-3 CASRGLAETYEQYF TGTGCCAGCAGGGGACTAGCGGAGACCTACGAGCAGTACTTC
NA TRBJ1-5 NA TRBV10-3 CAISESGRSNQPQHF TGTGCCATCAGTGAGTCGGGCAGGAGCAATCAGCCCCAGCATTTT
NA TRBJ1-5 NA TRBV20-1 CSARAPYSNQPQHF TGCAGTGCTAGAGCACCCTATAGCAATCAGCCCCAGCATTTT
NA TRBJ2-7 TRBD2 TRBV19 CASRQTSGGMAEQYF TGTGCCAGTCGACAGACTAGCGGGGGGATGGCCGAGCAGTACTTC
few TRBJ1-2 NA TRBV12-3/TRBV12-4 CASSPSAGRFNYGYTF TGTGCCAGCAGTCCAAGTGCAGGGCGCTTCAACTATGGCTACACCTTC
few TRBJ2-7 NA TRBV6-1 CASSTFPSEPWEQYF TGTGCCAGCAGTACCTTTCCTAGCGAACCTTGGGAGCAGTACTTC
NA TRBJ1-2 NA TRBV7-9 CASSPLWGGPFLNYGYTF TGTGCCAGCAGCCCCCTGTGGGGGGGGCCCTTTTTAAACTATGGCTACACCTTC
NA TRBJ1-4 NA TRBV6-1 CASSPDLTTNEKLFF TGTGCCAGCAGTCCTGACTTAACAACTAATGAAAAACTGTTTTTT
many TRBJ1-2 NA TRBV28 CASRAGPNYGYTF TGTGCCAGCAGAGCTGGGCCAAACTATGGCTACACCTTC
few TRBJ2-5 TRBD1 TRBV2 CASRERQGSSETQYF TGTGCCAGCAGGGAGAGACAGGGATCATCAGAGACCCAGTACTTC
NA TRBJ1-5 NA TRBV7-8 CASSHAGQPQHF TGTGCCAGCAGCCATGCGGGACAGCCCCAGCATTTT
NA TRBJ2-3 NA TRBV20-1 CSAADYQRRSTDTQYF TGCAGTGCCGCGGACTACCAGAGACGTAGCACAGATACGCAGTATTTT
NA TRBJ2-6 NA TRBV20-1 CSATNFRSGANVLTF TGCAGTGCTACCAACTTTCGTTCTGGGGCCAACGTCCTGACTTTC
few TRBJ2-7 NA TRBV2 CASIMGQGSYEQYF TGTGCCAGCATTATGGGGCAGGGCTCCTACGAGCAGTACTTC
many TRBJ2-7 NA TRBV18 CASSPGLSSYEQYF TGTGCCAGCAGCCCTGGACTGAGCTCCTACGAGCAGTACTTC
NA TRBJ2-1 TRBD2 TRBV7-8 CASSTRSGFNEQFF TGTGCCAGCAGCACACGTAGCGGGTTCAATGAGCAGTTCTTC
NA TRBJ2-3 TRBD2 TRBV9 CASSVGAGGRTDTQYF TGTGCCAGCAGCGTAGGAGCGGGGGGCCGCACAGATACGCAGTATTTT
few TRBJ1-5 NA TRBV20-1 CSATPSSGPDQPQHF TGCAGTGCAACTCCCTCTTCGGGGCCAGATCAGCCCCAGCATTTT
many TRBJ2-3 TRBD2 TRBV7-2 CASTEYPGLALSDTQYF TGTGCCAGCACCGAGTACCCGGGACTAGCCCTCTCAGATACGCAGTATTTT